A single sample gave rise to the 28 T cell receptor beta chains below, sequenced in a study of vaccination and CD4 T cells after COVID-19. Their target antigens are unknown. Sequencing of DNA taken from cultured CD4+ T cells relied on the Oncomine TCR Beta short-read assay. TCRdb reanalysed the PCR reads using MiXCR and keeps one entry per CDR3 protein. The table shows around 19,000 distinct CDR3 sequences, with less than 50% occurring only once. Documented treatment: roughly 11-day PBMC culture with coronavirus spike peptide pools or control peptides (ViraFEST assay). Sample: CD4+ T cells from blood, cultured in vitro. Receptors were obtained from a human donor who had recovered from COVID-19.

This clonotype was counted only a few times. One end of the junction does not line up with germline, which may come from a read error. The chain carries TRBV10-2 and TRBJ1-2; D not certain. The CDR3 has 11 amino acids. CDR1 is WSHSY, CDR2 SAAADI, per germline. The CDR3 nucleotides read TGCGCCACCTACTCACGGGGTGGCTACACCTTT. Residues: CATYSRGGYTF.

The V call is TRBV7-2, the J call TRBJ1-2; D is unresolved. The CDR3 has 11 residues. V was cut by 3 bases and J by 7 bases, with 6 bases left in between. Germline V gene sequence: CDR1 SGHTA, CDR2 FQGNSA. The CDR3 DNA sequence: TGTGCCAGCAGCTTTCTTCTTGGCTACACCTTC. Amino acids: CASSFLLGYTF.

This clonotype occurred a few times. J is TRBJ1-1 and V is TRBV5-4; the match to TRBD1 covers 9 bases. The trim removed 2 bases at V and 3 bases at J, leaving 8 bases unmatched. This CDR3 contains 16 residues. Germline V gene sequence: CDR1 SGHNT, CDR2 YYREEE (reference sequence). The chain's CDR3 is CASSLGTGLWDTEAFF. CDR3 sequence (DNA): TGTGCCAGCAGCTTAGGGACAGGGTTATGGGACACTGAAGCTTTCTTT.

V and J are TRBV20-1 and TRBJ2-1; a weak D match, TRBD2 (6 bases). CDR3 size: 16 residues. V gave up 5 bases and J gave up 9 bases, with 26 bases separating them. The germline V gene has CDR1 DFQATT and CDR2 SNEGSKA (reference sequence). The CDR3 region is CSARPPTSAGRSEQFF. CDR3 DNA sequence: TGCAGTGCTCGGCCCCCTACTAGTGCGGGGCGGAGTGAGCAGTTCTTC.

This chain joins TRBV20-1 and TRBJ1-6, with D perhaps matching TRBD1 (6 bases). Germline assignment: CDR1 DFQATT and CDR2 SNEGSKA (reference sequence). There are 14 residues in the CDR3. V lost 6 bases, J lost 9 bases, and 18 bases lay in between. The CDR3 protein is CSADRGQGGSPLHF. CDR3 DNA sequence: TGCAGTGCAGACCGGGGGCAGGGTGGTTCACCCCTCCACTTT.

The chain carries TRBV20-1 and TRBJ2-2, with 9 positions matching TRBD2. J was trimmed by 2 bases and V by 3 bases; bases with no gene match: 1. The V gene's germline CDR1 is DFQATT and CDR2 SNEGSKA (reference sequence). The CDR3 spans 14 residues. The CDR3 DNA reads TGCAGTGCTAGGACTAGCGGAAACACCGGGGAGCTGTTTTTT. This gives the protein CSARTSGNTGELFF.

This clonotype was recorded a few times. The chain recombines TRBV5-4 with TRBJ1-2; TRBD1 matches at 7 bases. This CDR3 is 16 amino acids long. Germline V gene lookup returns CDR1 SGHNT and CDR2 YYREEE (reference sequence). The ends lost 5 bases at V and 4 bases at J; junction bases unmatched: 14. The CDR3 spells CASRRSRQGNTYGYTF. DNA for the CDR3: TGTGCCAGCAGACGAAGCCGACAGGGAAATACCTATGGCTACACCTTC.

The gene calls are TRBV5-1 and TRBJ2-3; TRBD2 matches at 11 bases. CDR1 and CDR2 from the germline V gene are SGHRS and YFSETQ. CDR3 length equals 16 residues. V lost 4 bases, J lost 4 bases, and 8 bases stayed unmatched. Written as DNA, the CDR3 is TGCGCCAGCAGCCCGGGGACTAGCGGCTTATCAGATACGCAGTATTTT. It encodes CASSPGTSGLSDTQYF.

This clonotype was seen a handful of times. This chain joins TRBV30 and TRBJ1-2, with a tentative D call TRBD1 (5 bases). The germline V and J ends were trimmed by 2 bases and 8 bases, with 9 bases remaining between them. This CDR3 is 11 amino acids long. From germline, CDR1 is GTSNPN and CDR2 SVGIG (reference sequence). Here the CDR3 reads CAWSHQGGYTF. Here the CDR3 DNA reads TGTGCCTGGAGTCACCAGGGAGGCTACACCTTC.

This chain links TRBV6-2 or TRBV6-3 with TRBJ2-1, with 10 bases aligning to TRBD2. The CDR3 loop spans 16 amino acids. Germline trimming cut 6 bases from V and 2 bases from J; bases unmatched to any gene: 7. CDR1 is MNHEY and CDR2 is SVGEGT in the germline V gene. The CDR3 region is CASSRYGTSAYNEQFF. Here the CDR3 DNA reads TGTGCCAGCAGCCGCTACGGGACTAGCGCCTACAATGAGCAGTTCTTC.

This clonotype came up a few times. This chain connects TRBV20-1 to TRBJ2-5, with a tentative D call TRBD2 (5 bases). V was cut by 6 bases and J by 5 bases, with 10 bases left in between. CDR1 DFQATT and CDR2 SNEGSKA come from the germline V gene (reference sequence). This CDR3 region has 11 residues. CDR3 nucleotides: TGCAGTGCCAACTGGAGGGAGACCCAGTACTTC. Its translation: CSANWRETQYF.

The gene calls are TRBV28 and TRBJ1-2; maybe TRBD1 (6 bases). Germline loops: CDR1 MDHEN, CDR2 SYDVKM. Trimming shortened V by 3 bases and J by 4 bases, and 9 bases separated the two germline ends. The CDR3 length is 13 residues. The DNA of the CDR3 is TGTGCCAGCAGTTTTCAGGGGATCTATGGCTACACCTTC. Translation gives CASSFQGIYGYTF.

This chain joins TRBV4-1 and TRBJ1-1; 9 nucleotides align to TRBD1. CDR3 length: 15 amino acids. The ends lost 4 bases at V and 0 bases at J; junction bases unmatched: 3. Germline V gives CDR1 MGHRA, CDR2 YSYEKL. The CDR3 DNA reads as TGCGCCAGCAGCCCGGGACAGGGATTGAACACTGAAGCTTTCTTT. Its translation is CASSPGQGLNTEAFF.

The chain links TRBV10-3 to TRBJ1-1; D perhaps matches TRBD1 (5 bases). This CDR3 region has 14 residues. V lost 10 bases and J 1 base, leaving 16 bases between the germline ends. From germline, CDR1 is ENHRY and CDR2 SYGVKD. The CDR3 loop is CATGIAGRNTEAFF. Written as DNA, the CDR3 is TGTGCCACGGGGATAGCAGGGCGGAACACTGAAGCTTTCTTT.

Turning to this clonotype: The junction does not match germline at one end; this may be a read error. The rearrangement joins TRBV27 to TRBJ1-2; the match to TRBD1 covers 7 bases. Germline V CDR1 and CDR2: MNHEY, SMNVEV (reference sequence). This CDR3 region has 14 residues. CDR3 sequence reads: CASSLLGQNCGYTF. The CDR3 nucleotides read TGTGCCAGCAGTTTATTGGGACAGAACTGTGGCTACACCTTC.

The table lists this clonotype with a few counts. This chain links TRBV30 with TRBJ1-2, with no clear D. V lost 3 bases and J lost 5, with 7 bases in between. The CDR3 consists of 11 residues. Germline CDR1 reads GTSNPN; CDR2 reads SVGIG (reference sequence). The chain's CDR3 is CAWSPGYGYTF. In nucleotides, the CDR3 is TGTGCCTGGAGCCCGGGGTATGGCTACACCTTC.

CDR3 protein: CSARGSGSAGGTQYF. CDR3 DNA: TGCAGTGCTAGGGGGAGCGGGAGTGCCGGAGGGACCCAGTACTTC. The chain joins TRBV20-1 to TRBJ2-5; 8 positions match TRBD2. The germline gives CDR1 DFQATT, CDR2 SNEGSKA (reference sequence). This CDR3 is built from 15 residues. Unmatched junction bases numbered 13, after V lost 3 bases and J lost 7 bases.

This clonotype was observed a few times. This chain joins TRBV5-1 and TRBJ1-1, with 10 nucleotides matching TRBD1. The length of the CDR3 is 13 residues. V trimming: 4 bases; J trimming: 6 bases; junction bases outside the gene matches: 3. Germline V lookup: CDR1 SGHRS, CDR2 YFSETQ. CDR3 residues: CASSTGTGAEAFF. The CDR3 DNA reads TGCGCCAGCAGCACCGGGACAGGGGCTGAAGCTTTCTTT.

The chain is built from TRBV30 and TRBJ1-5, with unresolved D. The ends were cut back, 1 base at V and 2 bases at J, with 9 bases in the middle. The germline V gene has CDR1 GTSNPN and CDR2 SVGIG (reference sequence). This CDR3 comprises 14 residues. CDR3: CAWSGQIGNQPQHF. The CDR3 DNA is TGTGCCTGGAGTGGCCAAATCGGCAATCAGCCCCAGCATTTT.

This rearrangement joins TRBV27 to TRBJ2-2; either TRBD1 or TRBD2 may supply D (6 bases each). CDR1 is MNHEY and CDR2 is SMNVEV in the germline V gene (reference sequence). The V and J ends lost 4 bases and 6 bases respectively, with 12 bases between them. The CDR3 runs 14 residues. For the CDR3, the DNA is TGTGCCAGCAGTTCCGGGGGACATTCCGGGGAGCTGTTTTTT. This translates into CASSSGGHSGELFF.

By sample fraction, this clonotype is medium-sized. CDR3 region: CASSPPGGWAFF. CDR3 nucleotides: TGTGCCAGCTCACCACCGGGGGGGTGGGCTTTCTTT. The chain is built from TRBV18 and TRBJ1-1; D is perhaps TRBD1 (5 bases). The CDR3 has 12 residues. Trimming left V 0 bases short and J 11 bases short, with 10 bases between. Germline loops: CDR1 KGHSH, CDR2 LQKENI.

The rearrangement joins TRBV30 to TRBJ2-1; 7 bases align to TRBD2. V lost 1 base and J lost 10; bases outside the gene matches: 19. CDR1 and CDR2 from the germline V gene are GTSNPN and SVGIG (reference sequence). This CDR3 comprises 17 residues. In DNA form, the CDR3 reads TGTGCCTGGAGTGCCACTTACGGGAGGCCCGGTGTGGACGAGCAGTTCTTC. Translating it yields CAWSATYGRPGVDEQFF.

This clonotype was seen a few times. Here the CDR3 reads CASSIGDRGLGTGELFF. CDR3 nucleotide sequence: TGTGCCAGTAGTATAGGGGACAGGGGGCTTGGCACCGGGGAGCTGTTTTTT. The chain is built from TRBV19 and TRBJ2-2; 12 nucleotides align to TRBD1. This CDR3 region has 17 residues. Trimming at V came to 1 base and at J to 4 bases, leaving 4 bases not matched to a gene. Germline V gene sequence: CDR1 LNHDA, CDR2 SQIVND (reference sequence).

V and J are TRBV25-1 and TRBJ1-1; unclear D gene. The CDR3 contains 11 residues. Trimming removed 8 bases from V and 11 bases from J, with 15 bases in between. The germline gives CDR1 MGHDK, CDR2 SYGVNS. This chain's CDR3 is CASGRRSPAFF. In nucleotides, the CDR3 is TGTGCCAGCGGACGACGCTCCCCCGCTTTCTTT.

This clonotype appeared a few times. The chain has TRBV24-1 and TRBJ2-1; 9 nucleotides agree with TRBD1. The CDR3 is 15 amino acids. Germline CDR1 reads KGHDR; CDR2 reads SFDVKD. The V segment lost 4 bases and the J segment 7 bases; nucleotides outside the gene matches: 7. The CDR3 DNA follows: TGTGCCACCAGTGAGCCACAGGGGGCGGGAAATGAGCAGTTCTTC. As protein: CATSEPQGAGNEQFF.

V and J are TRBV28 and TRBJ1-3; TRBD1 matches 10 bases. V lost 5 bases, J lost 5 bases, and 9 bases stayed unmatched. CDR1 and CDR2 from the germline V gene are MDHEN and SYDVKM. The CDR3 consists of 16 residues. CDR3 region: CASSPVGQGERNTIYF. CDR3 nucleotides: TGTGCCAGCAGTCCAGTCGGACAGGGGGAAAGAAACACCATATATTTT.

This clonotype was recorded a few times. The genes are TRBV6-2 or TRBV6-3 and TRBJ1-5; TRBD1 aligns across 12 bases. The CDR3 is 16 amino acids. Per germline, CDR1 MNHEY and CDR2 SVGEGT. J was trimmed by 6 bases and V by 7 bases; bases with no gene match: 10. CDR3 region: CASMGTGGVWGQPQHF. CDR3 in DNA: TGTGCCAGCATGGGGACAGGGGGCGTGTGGGGTCAGCCCCAGCATTTT.

V and J are TRBV28 and TRBJ2-1; D remains unclear. The ends were cut back, 6 bases at V and 13 bases at J, with 22 bases in the middle. Germline CDR1 is MDHEN and CDR2 is SYDVKM. The CDR3 is made up of 14 amino acids. Here the CDR3 reads CASSRRIERVRQFF. The CDR3 DNA reads TGTGCCAGCAGCCGCCGGATTGAACGGGTTAGACAGTTCTTC.